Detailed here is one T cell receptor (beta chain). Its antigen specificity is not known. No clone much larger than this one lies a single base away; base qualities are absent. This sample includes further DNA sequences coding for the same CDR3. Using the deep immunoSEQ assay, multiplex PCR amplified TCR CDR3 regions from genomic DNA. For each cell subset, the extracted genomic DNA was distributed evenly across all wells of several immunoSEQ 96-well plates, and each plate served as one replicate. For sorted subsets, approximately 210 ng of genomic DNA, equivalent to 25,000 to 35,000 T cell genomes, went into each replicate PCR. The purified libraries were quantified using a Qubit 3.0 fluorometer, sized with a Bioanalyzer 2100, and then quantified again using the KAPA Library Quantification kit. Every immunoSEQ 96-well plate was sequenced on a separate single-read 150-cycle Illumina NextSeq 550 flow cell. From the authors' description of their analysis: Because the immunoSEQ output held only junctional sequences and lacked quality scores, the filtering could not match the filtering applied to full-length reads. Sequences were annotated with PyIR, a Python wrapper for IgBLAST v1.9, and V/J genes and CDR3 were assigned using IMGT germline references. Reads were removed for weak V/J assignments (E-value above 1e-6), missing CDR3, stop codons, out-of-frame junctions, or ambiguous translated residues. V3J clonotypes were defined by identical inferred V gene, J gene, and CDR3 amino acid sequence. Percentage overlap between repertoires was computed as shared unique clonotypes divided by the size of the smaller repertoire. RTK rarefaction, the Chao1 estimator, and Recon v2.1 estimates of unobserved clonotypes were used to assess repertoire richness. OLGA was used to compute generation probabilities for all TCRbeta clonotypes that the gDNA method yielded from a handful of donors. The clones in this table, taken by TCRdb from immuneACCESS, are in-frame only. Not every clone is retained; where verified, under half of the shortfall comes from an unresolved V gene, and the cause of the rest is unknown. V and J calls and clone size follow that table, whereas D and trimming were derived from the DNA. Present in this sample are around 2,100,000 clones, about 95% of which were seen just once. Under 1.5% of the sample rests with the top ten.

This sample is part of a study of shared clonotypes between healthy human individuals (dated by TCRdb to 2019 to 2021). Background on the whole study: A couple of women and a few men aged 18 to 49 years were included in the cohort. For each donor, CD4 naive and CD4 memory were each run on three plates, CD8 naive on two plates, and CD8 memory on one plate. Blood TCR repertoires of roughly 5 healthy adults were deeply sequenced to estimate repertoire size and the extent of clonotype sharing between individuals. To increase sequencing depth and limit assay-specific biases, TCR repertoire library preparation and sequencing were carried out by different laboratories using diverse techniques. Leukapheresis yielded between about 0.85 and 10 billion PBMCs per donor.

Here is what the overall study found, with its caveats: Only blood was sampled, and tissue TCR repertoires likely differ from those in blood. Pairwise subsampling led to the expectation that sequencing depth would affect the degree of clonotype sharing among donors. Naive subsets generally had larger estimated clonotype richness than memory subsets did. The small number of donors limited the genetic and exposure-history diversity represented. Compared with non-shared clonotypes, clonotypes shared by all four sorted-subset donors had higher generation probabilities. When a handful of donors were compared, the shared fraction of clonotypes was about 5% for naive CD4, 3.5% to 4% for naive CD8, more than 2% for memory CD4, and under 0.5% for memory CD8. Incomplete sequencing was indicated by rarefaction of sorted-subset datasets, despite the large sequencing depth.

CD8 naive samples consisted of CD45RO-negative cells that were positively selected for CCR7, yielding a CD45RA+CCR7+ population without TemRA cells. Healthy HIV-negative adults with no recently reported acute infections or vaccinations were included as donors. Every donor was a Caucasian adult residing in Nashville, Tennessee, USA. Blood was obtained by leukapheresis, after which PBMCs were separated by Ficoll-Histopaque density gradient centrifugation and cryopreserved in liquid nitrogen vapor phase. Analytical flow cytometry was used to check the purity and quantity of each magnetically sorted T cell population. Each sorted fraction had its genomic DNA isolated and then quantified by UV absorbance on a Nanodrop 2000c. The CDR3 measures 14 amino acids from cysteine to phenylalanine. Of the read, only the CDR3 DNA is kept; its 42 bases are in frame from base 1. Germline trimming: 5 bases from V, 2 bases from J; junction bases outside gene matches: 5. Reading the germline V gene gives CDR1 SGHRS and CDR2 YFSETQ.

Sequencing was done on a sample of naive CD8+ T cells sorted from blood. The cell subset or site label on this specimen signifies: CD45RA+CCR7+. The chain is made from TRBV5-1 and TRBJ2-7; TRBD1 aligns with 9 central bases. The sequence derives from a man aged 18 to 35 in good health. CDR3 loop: CASSSTGGPYEQYF. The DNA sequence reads TGCGCCAGCAGTTCAACAGGGGGCCCCTACGAGCAGTACTTC.